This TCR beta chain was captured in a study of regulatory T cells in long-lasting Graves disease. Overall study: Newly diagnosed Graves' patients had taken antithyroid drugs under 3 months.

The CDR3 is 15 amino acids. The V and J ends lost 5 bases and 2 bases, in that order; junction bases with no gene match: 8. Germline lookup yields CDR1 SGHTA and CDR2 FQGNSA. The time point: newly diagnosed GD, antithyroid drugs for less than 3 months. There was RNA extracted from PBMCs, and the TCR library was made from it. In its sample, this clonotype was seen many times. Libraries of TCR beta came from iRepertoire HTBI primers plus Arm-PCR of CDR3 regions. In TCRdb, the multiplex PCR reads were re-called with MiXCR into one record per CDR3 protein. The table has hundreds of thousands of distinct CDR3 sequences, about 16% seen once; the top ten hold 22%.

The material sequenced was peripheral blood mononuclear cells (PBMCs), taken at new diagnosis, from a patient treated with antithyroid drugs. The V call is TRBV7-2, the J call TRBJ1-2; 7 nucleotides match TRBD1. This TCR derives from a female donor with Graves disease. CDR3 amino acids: CASSVTTGLNYGYTF. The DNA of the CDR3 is TGTGCCAGCAGCGTTACGACAGGGTTAAACTATGGCTACACCTTC.